The 5 T cell receptor beta chains listed next were all sequenced from one sample in a study of blood T cell repertoires in COVID-19. The repertoire was sequenced with immunoSEQ multiplex PCR; TCRdb's copy has only in-frame clones and lacks some. The sample has roughly 130,000 clones, approximately 83% seen once. The sample was peripheral blood. The receptor source for this set is an older woman with acute or convalescent COVID-19.

The V and J genes are TRBV5-8 and TRBJ2-5, with TRBD2 matching 8 bases. CDR1 and CDR2 (germline): SGHTS, YDEGEE. V shed 4 bases and J 5 bases; nucleotides not matched to a gene: 13. CDR3 length: 16 amino acids. CDR3 sequence reads: CASSQPIAGWEETQYF. The CDR3 bases are TGTGCCAGCAGCCAACCTATAGCGGGGTGGGAGGAGACCCAGTACTTC. Full variable domain (rest looked up from reference TRBV5-8 and TRBJ2-5): EAGVTQSPTHLIKTRGQQATLRCSPISGHTSVYWYQQALGLGLQFLLWYDEGEERNRGNFPPRFSGRQFPNYSSELNVNALELEDSALYLCASSQPIAGWEETQYFGPGTRLLVL.

This chain uses TRBV6-5 with TRBJ1-5; maybe TRBD1 (5 bases). The CDR3 spans 14 residues. From germline, CDR1 is MNHEY and CDR2 SVGAGI. V lost 2 bases and J lost 4, with 9 bases in between. CDR3 sequence: CASSYGRGNQPQHF. The CDR3 DNA reads TGTGCCAGCAGTTACGGAAGGGGAAATCAGCCCCAGCATTTT.

This clone was detected a few times. The chain carries TRBV27 and TRBJ2-1; the match to TRBD1 covers 7 bases. Germline V gene lookup returns CDR1 MNHEY and CDR2 SMNVEV (reference sequence). The CDR3 covers 18 residues. Trimming at V came to 3 bases and at J to 5 bases, leaving 16 bases not matched to a gene. CDR3: CASSLFLVQGNMNNEQFF. The CDR3 DNA reads TGTGCCAGCAGTTTGTTTTTGGTACAGGGGAATATGAACAATGAGCAGTTCTTC.

The chain carries TRBV18 and TRBJ1-4; 8 nucleotides line up with TRBD1. V gave up 6 bases and J gave up 8 bases; unmatched junction bases: 11. The CDR3 spans 15 residues. Germline CDR1 reads KGHSH; CDR2 reads LQKENI. The DNA of the CDR3 is TGTGCCAGCTCGGACCTTGGGACAGGAGGGGAAAAACTGTTTTTT. Protein product: CASSDLGTGGEKLFF.

This chain joins TRBV19 and TRBJ2-1, with a tentative D call TRBD1 (5 bases). V dropped 5 bases and J dropped 6 bases, with 11 bases sitting between them. The germline V gene has CDR1 LNHDA and CDR2 SQIVND (reference sequence). CDR3 length equals 13 residues. The CDR3 loop reads CASSQQGSNEQFF. CDR3 coding DNA: TGTGCCAGTAGTCAGCAGGGCAGCAATGAGCAGTTCTTC.